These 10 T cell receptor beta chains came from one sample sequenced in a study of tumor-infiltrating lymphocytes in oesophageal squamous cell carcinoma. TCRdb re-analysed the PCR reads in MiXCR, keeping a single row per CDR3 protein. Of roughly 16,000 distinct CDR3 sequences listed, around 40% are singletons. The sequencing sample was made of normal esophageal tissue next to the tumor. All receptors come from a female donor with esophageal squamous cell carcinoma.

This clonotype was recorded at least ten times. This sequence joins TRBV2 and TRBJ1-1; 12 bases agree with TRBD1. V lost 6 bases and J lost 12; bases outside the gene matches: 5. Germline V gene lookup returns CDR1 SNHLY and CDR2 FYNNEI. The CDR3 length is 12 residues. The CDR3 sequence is CASRGTGGLTFF. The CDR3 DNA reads TGTGCCAGCAGGGGGACAGGGGGCTTGACTTTCTTT.

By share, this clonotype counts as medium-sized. CDR3 sequence: CASSSGWSSYNEQFF. The CDR3 nucleotides read TGTGCCAGCAGTTCCGGCTGGAGCTCCTACAATGAGCAGTTCTTC. The genes are TRBV28 and TRBJ2-1; no definite D call. CDR3 size: 15 residues. The V gene's germline CDR1 is MDHEN and CDR2 SYDVKM. Trimming took 4 bases from V and 0 from J, leaving 10 bases between them.

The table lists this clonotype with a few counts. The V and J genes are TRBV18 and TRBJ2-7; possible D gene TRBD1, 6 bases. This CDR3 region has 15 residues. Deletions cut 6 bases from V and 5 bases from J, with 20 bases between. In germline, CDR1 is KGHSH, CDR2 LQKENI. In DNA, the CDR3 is TGTGCCAGCTCCCCGCCAGGGGCCGCGGATCACGAGCAGTACTTC. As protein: CASSPPGAADHEQYF.

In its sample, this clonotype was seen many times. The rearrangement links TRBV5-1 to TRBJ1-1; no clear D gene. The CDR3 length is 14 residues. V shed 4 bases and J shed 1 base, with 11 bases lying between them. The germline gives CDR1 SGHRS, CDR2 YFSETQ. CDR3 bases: TGCGCCAGCAGCGCTCTCAACCAGAACACTGAAGCTTTCTTT. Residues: CASSALNQNTEAFF.

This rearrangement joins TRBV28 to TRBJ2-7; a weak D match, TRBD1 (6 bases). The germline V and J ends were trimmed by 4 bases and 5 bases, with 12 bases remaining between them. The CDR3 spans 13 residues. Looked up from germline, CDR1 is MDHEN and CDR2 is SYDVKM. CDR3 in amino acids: CASSSSRQDEQYF. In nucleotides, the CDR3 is TGTGCCAGCAGTTCCTCTCGACAGGACGAGCAGTACTTC.

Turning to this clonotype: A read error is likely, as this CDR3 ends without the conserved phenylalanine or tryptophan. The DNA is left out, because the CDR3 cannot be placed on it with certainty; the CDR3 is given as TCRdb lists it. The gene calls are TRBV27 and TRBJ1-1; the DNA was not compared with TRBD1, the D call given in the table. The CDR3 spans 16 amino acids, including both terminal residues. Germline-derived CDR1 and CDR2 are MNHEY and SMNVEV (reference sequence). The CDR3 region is CASSLGGGSFEQFFGQ.

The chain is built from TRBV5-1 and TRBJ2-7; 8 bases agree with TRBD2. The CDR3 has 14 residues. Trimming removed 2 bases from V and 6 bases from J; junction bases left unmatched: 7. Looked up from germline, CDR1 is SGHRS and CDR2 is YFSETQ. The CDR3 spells CASSLAGAPLEQYF. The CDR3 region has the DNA TGCGCCAGCAGCTTAGCGGGAGCGCCTCTCGAGCAGTACTTC. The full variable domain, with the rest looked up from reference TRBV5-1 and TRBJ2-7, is KAGVTQTPRYLIKTRGQQVTLSCSPISGHRSVSWYQQTPGQGLQFLFEYFSETQRNKGNFPGRFSGRQFSNSRSEMNVSTLELGDSALYLCASSLAGAPLEQYFGPGTRLTVT.

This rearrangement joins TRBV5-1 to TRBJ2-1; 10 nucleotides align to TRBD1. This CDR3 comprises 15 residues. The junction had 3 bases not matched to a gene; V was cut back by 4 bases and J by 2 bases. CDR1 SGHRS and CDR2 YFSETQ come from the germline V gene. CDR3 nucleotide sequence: TGCGCCAGCAGCCCAGGGACAGGGGCCTACAATGAGCAGTTCTTC. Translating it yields CASSPGTGAYNEQFF.

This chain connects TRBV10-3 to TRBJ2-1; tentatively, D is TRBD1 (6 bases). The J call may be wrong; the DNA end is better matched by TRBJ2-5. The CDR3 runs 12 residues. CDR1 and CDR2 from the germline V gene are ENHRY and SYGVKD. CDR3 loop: CAIKGDQETQYF. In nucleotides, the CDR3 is TGTGCCATCAAGGGGGACCAAGAGACCCAGTACTTC.

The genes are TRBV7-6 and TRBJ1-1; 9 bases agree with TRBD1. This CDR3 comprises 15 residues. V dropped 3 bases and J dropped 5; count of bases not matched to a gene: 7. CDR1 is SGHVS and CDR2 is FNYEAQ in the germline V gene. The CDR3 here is CASSFPGQGHTEAFF. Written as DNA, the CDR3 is TGTGCCAGCAGCTTCCCGGGACAGGGTCATACTGAAGCTTTCTTT.